The 24 T cell receptor beta chains listed next were all sequenced from one sample in a study of CXCR3-negative and CXCR3-positive naive CD8 T cells. General study results and limits: Naive cells that were CXCR3-positive had more hydrophobic TRB CDR3s (compared with CXCR3-negative naive cells).

In preparing the TRB cDNA libraries, 5' RACE with UMI labels was used. TCRdb re-called the 5' RACE reads; one entry per CDR3 protein, DNA not given. The clone table shows around 88,000 distinct CDR3 sequences, with the ten largest holding 0.95% to 1.4%. These receptors' targets are unknown. Sequencing used naive CXCR3+ CD8+ T cells from blood. The subset was: CD45RO-CCR7+CD27+CD95- naive CD8+ T cells expressing CXCR3 (TNR3+). These receptors were taken from a human donor in good health. Some clones in this sample may be carry-over from other donors' samples.

J is TRBJ2-7 and V is TRBV11-2. CDR3 length equals 13 residues. The germline CDR1 and CDR2 sequences are SGHAT and FQNNGV. This chain's CDR3 is CASSLRILYEQYF. Together with reference TRBV11-2 and TRBJ2-7, the CDR3 gives the full variable domain: EAGVAQSPRYKIIEKRQSVAFWCNPISGHATLYWYQQILGQGPKLLIQFQNNGVVDDSQLPKDRFSAERLKGVDSTLKIQPAKLEDSAVYLCASSLRILYEQYFGPGTRLTVT.

V usage is TRBV20-1 and J usage is TRBJ2-1; TCRdb's D gene call, TRBD2, goes unchecked for lack of DNA. CDR3 length: 15 residues. Germline V gene data show CDR1 as DFQATT and CDR2 as SNEGSKA (reference sequence). The chain's CDR3 is CSARTSGSSYNEQFF.

V usage is TRBV6-2 or TRBV6-3 and J usage is TRBJ2-1; no DNA is available, so the TRBD2 call from TCRdb remains unchecked. CDR1 is MNHEY, CDR2 SVGEGT, per germline. This CDR3 spans 12 amino acids. CDR3 protein: CASCTSEAEQFF.

This chain joins TRBV2 and TRBJ1-2; the TRBD1 assignment by TCRdb is unverifiable without DNA. CDR1 and CDR2 from the germline V gene are SNHLY and FYNNEI. This CDR3 has 15 residues. This CDR3 is CASRGYRGTDYGYTF.

The chain recombines TRBV29-1 with TRBJ1-4; absent DNA, TCRdb's TRBD1 call cannot be checked. The V gene's germline CDR1 is SQVTM and CDR2 ANQGSEA. CDR3 length: 14 residues. CDR3 sequence reads: CSAEFRRANEKLFF.

This sequence joins TRBV6-6 and TRBJ1-1; TCRdb's D call, TRBD1, is unchecked because there is no DNA. This CDR3 is built from 15 residues. The V gene's germline CDR1 is MNHNY and CDR2 SVGAGI (reference sequence). The CDR3 sequence is CASSPLGSRGTEAFF.

V is TRBV11-3 and J is TRBJ2-7. Germline V gene data show CDR1 as SGHNT and CDR2 as YENEEA. The CDR3 is made up of 15 amino acids. Here the CDR3 reads CASSSLGRSSHEQYF.

The chain carries TRBV6-4 and TRBJ2-1; absent DNA, TCRdb's TRBD2 call cannot be checked. The CDR3 sequence is 14 residues long. Germline assignment: CDR1 MRHNA and CDR2 SNTAGT. CDR3 region: CASSLRAVYNEQLF.

The V gene is TRBV3-1, the J gene TRBJ2-1. The CDR3 is made up of 12 amino acids. Germline V gene sequence: CDR1 LGHDT, CDR2 YNNKEL (reference sequence). CDR3 sequence reads: CASSQDSNEQFF.

The chain links TRBV7-2 to TRBJ2-6. The germline V gene encodes CDR1 SGHTA and CDR2 FQGNSA. The CDR3 totals 15 residues. CDR3 in amino acids: CASSLWWSGANVLTF.

This chain links TRBV5-1 with TRBJ1-1; TCRdb names TRBD1, which stays unverified in the absence of DNA. Germline lookup yields CDR1 SGHRS and CDR2 YFSETQ. The CDR3 totals 14 residues. This chain's CDR3 is CASSSGQLVTEAFF. Full variable domain (remainder filled in from reference TRBV5-1 and TRBJ1-1): KAGVTQTPRYLIKTRGQQVTLSCSPISGHRSVSWYQQTPGQGLQFLFEYFSETQRNKGNFPGRFSGRQFSNSRSEMNVSTLELGDSALYLCASSSGQLVTEAFFGQGTRLTVV.

This sequence joins TRBV7-9 and TRBJ2-7; TCRdb names TRBD1, which stays unverified in the absence of DNA. The CDR3 is 14 residues long. The germline V gene has CDR1 SEHNR and CDR2 FQNEAQ (reference sequence). CDR3 sequence: CASSPGQSSYEQYF.

The rearrangement links TRBV4-2 to TRBJ1-1; absent DNA, TCRdb's TRBD1 call cannot be checked. Germline V gene data show CDR1 as LGHNA and CDR2 as YNFKEQ. The CDR3 loop spans 14 amino acids. CDR3 amino acids: CASSVQGASTEAFF.

V gene TRBV29-1 combines with J gene TRBJ2-3; TCRdb outputs TRBD1, but without DNA this stays unchecked. The germline gives CDR1 SQVTM, CDR2 ANQGSEA. CDR3 size: 13 residues. The CDR3 spells CSVSGTVLDTQYF.

This chain joins TRBV11-2 and TRBJ2-7. CDR1 and CDR2 (germline): SGHAT, FQNNGV. The CDR3 is 16 amino acids. CDR3 in amino acids: CASSSGFSVDSYEQYF.

J is TRBJ2-2 and V is TRBV14; the D gene TCRdb calls, TRBD2, cannot be checked with no DNA. The CDR3 has 18 amino acids. Per the germline V gene, CDR1 is SGHDN and CDR2 is FVKESK. The CDR3 protein is CASSQDGPGLHYTGELFF.

This rearrangement joins TRBV5-1 to TRBJ2-7. CDR3 length: 14 residues. Germline V CDR1 and CDR2: SGHRS, YFSETQ. CDR3: CASSHDIFSYEQYF.

The genes are TRBV9 and TRBJ2-7; TCRdb's D gene call, TRBD1, goes unchecked for lack of DNA. CDR1 is SGDLS and CDR2 is YYNGEE in the germline V gene. The length of the CDR3 is 15 residues. The CDR3 reads CASSSDSNLPHEQYF.

The J gene is TRBJ1-6, the V gene TRBV5-5. Per the germline V gene, CDR1 is SGHKS and CDR2 is YYEKEE (reference sequence). The CDR3 is 16 amino acids. Here the CDR3 reads CASSSEPPEINSPLHF.

This chain joins TRBV28 and TRBJ1-1; TCRdb returns TRBD1, unconfirmable since there is no DNA. CDR1 MDHEN and CDR2 SYDVKM come from the germline V gene. The CDR3 spans 11 residues. This CDR3 reads CASTLEGEAFF.

J is TRBJ2-7 and V is TRBV27; TCRdb names TRBD1, which stays unverified in the absence of DNA. CDR3 length: 12 amino acids. CDR1 MNHEY and CDR2 SMNVEV come from the germline V gene (reference sequence). CDR3: CASTQGVGEQYF.

This chain's CDR3 is CASITGFGTGELFF. The rearrangement uses TRBV7-2 and TRBJ2-2; there is no DNA to check the TCRdb D call of TRBD1. Looked up from germline, CDR1 is SGHTA and CDR2 is FQGNSA. The CDR3 runs to 14 residues.

The chain employs TRBV4-3 and TRBJ2-1; absent DNA, TCRdb's TRBD1 call cannot be checked. CDR1 is LGHNA, CDR2 YSLEER, per germline. The CDR3 has 15 amino acids. Here the CDR3 reads CASSRDRAFYNEQFF.

The chain is built from TRBV12-3 or TRBV12-4 and TRBJ2-2. This CDR3 region has 16 residues. The CDR3 region is CASSVRRSKSTGELFF.